This entry features one T cell receptor beta chain sequence. The antigen remains unidentified. The CDR3 regions of TCR beta were amplified from RNA transcripts. A set of HTBI primers served as the primers for a first-round RT-PCR of the TCR CDR3. TCRdb recomputed calls from the multiplex PCR reads with MiXCR, one row per CDR3 protein. This sample yields a few hundred thousand distinct CDR3 sequences, of which more than 13% are seen a single time; approximately 29% belongs to the top ten. The data are from a study of T cells in Graves' hyperthyroidism and ophthalmopathy. This CDR3 has 16 amino acids. The germline gives CDR1 KGHSH, CDR2 LQKENI. J lost 7 bases, V lost 3 bases, and 8 bases had no gene match. Broader study findings: The model foresaw ophthalmopathy a median 6.5 months prior to onset.

Diagnoses were established using clinical symptoms, serum thyroxine and TRAb, thyroid ultrasound and orbital computed tomography. Isolation of PBMCs was performed on approximately 10 ml fresh peripheral blood. The sequence was obtained from a woman younger than 45 with Graves' hyperthyroidism. The rearrangement uses TRBV18 and TRBJ2-7; 14 bases are a match to TRBD2. Sequencing was carried out using blood. The CDR3 here is CASSPGLAGGDNEQYF. The CDR3 DNA sequence: TGTGCCAGCTCACCTGGACTAGCGGGAGGCGACAATGAGCAGTACTTC.